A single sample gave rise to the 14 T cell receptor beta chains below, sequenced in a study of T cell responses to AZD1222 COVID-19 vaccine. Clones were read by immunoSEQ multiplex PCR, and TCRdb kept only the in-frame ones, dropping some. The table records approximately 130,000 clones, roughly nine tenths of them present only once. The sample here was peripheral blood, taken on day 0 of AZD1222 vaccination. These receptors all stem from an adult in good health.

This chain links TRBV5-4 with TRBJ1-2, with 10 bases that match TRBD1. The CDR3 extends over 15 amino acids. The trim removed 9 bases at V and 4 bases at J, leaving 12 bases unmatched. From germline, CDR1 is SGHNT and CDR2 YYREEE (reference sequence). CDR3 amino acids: CAMIGAGTGAYGYTF. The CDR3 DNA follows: TGTGCCATGATTGGGGCCGGGACAGGGGCCTATGGCTACACCTTC.

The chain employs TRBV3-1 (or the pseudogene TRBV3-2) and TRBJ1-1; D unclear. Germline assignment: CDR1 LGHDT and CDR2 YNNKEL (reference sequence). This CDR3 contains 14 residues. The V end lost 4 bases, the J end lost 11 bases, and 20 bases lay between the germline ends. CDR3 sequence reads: CASSLRSSGEWAFF. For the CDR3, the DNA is TGTGCCAGCAGCCTCCGGTCTTCCGGGGAGTGGGCTTTCTTT.

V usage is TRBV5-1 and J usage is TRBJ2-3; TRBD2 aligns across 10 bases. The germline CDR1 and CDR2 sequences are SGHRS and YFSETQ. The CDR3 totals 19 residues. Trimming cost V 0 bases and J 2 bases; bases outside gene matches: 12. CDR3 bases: TGCGCCAGCAGCTTGGTTAGAGCGGGAGGGCCGCTACTCACAGATACGCAGTATTTT. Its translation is CASSLVRAGGPLLTDTQYF.

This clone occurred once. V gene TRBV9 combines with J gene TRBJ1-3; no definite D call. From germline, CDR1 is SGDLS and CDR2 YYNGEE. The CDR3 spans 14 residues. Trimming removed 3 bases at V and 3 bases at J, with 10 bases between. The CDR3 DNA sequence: TGTGCCAGCAGCGCGTCTGGAGGTGGAAACACCATATATTTT. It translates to CASSASGGGNTIYF.

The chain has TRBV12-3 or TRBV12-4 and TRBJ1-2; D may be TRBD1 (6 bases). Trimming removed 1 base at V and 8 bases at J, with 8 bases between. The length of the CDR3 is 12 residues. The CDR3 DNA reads TGTGCCAGCAGTTTAGACAGGGAAGGCTACACCTTC. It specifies CASSLDREGYTF.

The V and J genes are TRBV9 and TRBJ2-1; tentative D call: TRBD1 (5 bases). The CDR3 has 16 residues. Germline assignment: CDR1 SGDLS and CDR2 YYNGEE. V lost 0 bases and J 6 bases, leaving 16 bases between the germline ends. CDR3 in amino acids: CASSVAPRVPSNEQFF. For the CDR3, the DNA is TGTGCCAGCAGCGTAGCCCCCAGGGTACCGTCCAATGAGCAGTTCTTC.

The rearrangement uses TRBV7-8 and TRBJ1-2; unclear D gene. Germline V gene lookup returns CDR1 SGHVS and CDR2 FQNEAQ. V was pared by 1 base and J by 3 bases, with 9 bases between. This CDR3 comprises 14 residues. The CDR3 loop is CASSLGLGDYGYTF. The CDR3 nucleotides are TGTGCCAGCAGCTTAGGTCTTGGGGACTATGGCTACACCTTC. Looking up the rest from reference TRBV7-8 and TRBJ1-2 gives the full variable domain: GAGVSQSPRYKVAKRGQDVALRCDPISGHVSLFWYQQALGQGPEFLTYFQNEAQLDKSGLPSDRFFAERPEGSVSTLKIQRTQQEDSAVYLCASSLGLGDYGYTFGSGTRLTVV.

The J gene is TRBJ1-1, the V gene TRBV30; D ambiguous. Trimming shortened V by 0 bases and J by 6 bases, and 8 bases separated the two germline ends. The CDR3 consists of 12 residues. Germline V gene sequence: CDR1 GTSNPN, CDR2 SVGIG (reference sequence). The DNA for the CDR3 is TGTGCCTGGAGTGTAGAGTGGCCTGAAGCTTTCTTT. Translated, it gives CAWSVEWPEAFF.

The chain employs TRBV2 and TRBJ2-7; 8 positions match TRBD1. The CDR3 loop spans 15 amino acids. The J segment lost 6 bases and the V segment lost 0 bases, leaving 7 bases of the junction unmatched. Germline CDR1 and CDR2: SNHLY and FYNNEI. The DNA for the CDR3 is TGTGCCAGCAGTGAAGCGCGAGGACAGGGATCCGAGCAGTACTTC. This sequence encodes CASSEARGQGSEQYF. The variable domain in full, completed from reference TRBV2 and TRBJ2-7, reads EPEVTQTPSHQVTQMGQEVILRCVPISNHLYFYWYRQILGQKVEFLVSFYNNEISEKSEIFDDQFSVERPDGSNFTLKIRSTKLEDSAMYFCASSEARGQGSEQYFGPGTRLTVT.

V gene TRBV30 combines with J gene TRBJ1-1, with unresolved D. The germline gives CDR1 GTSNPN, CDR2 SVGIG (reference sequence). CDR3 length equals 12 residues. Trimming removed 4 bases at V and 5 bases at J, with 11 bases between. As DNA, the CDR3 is TGTGCCTGGAATTCCCCGAGAACTGAAGCTTTCTTT. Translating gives CAWNSPRTEAFF.

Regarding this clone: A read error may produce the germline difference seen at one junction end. The CDR3 protein is CASSLTGTQETQYF. The CDR3, as DNA: TGTGCTAGCAGCTTAACAGGGACCCAAGAGACCCAGTACTTC. This rearrangement joins TRBV7-7 to TRBJ2-5, with TRBD1 as a possible D gene (6 bases). Looked up from germline, CDR1 is SSHAT and CDR2 is FNYEAQ (reference sequence). This CDR3 has 14 amino acids.

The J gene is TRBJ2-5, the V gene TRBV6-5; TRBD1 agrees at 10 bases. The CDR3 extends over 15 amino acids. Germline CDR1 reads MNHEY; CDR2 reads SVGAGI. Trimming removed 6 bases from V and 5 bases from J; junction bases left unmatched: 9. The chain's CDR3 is CASSDRGQFLETQYF. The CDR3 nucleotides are TGTGCCAGCAGCGACAGGGGGCAGTTTCTGGAGACCCAGTACTTC.

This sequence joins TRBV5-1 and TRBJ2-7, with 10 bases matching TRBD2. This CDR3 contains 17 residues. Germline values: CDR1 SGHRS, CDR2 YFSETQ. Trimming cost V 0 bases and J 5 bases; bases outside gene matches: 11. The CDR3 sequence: CASSLVTSGMGSHEQYF. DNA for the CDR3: TGCGCCAGCAGCTTGGTCACTAGCGGGATGGGATCCCACGAGCAGTACTTC.

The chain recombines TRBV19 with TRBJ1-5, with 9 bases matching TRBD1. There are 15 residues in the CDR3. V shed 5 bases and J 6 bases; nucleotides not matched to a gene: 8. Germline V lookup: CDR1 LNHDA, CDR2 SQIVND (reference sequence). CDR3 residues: CASSAGQGSRQPQHF. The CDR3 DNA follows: TGTGCCAGTAGTGCGGGACAGGGTTCGCGTCAGCCCCAGCATTTT.